The 26 T cell receptor beta chains below come from one sample, sequenced in a study of T cells expressing NK-cell markers. TCRdb reanalyzed the 5' RACE reads, giving one entry per CDR3 protein sequence and no DNA. In all, the sample yields 500,000 or so distinct CDR3 sequences. Input material: blood T cells: a sorted CD56 or NKG2C T cell subset, CD4+ or CD8+ T cells, or bulk PBMC T cells (not recorded which). The source of these receptors is a young man in good health.

The V and J genes are TRBV12-3 or TRBV12-4 and TRBJ2-4. This CDR3 comprises 15 residues. CDR3: CASTTDGIAKNIQYF.

V is TRBV28 and J is TRBJ1-2; the TCRdb call, TRBD1, lacks DNA for checking. Per germline, CDR1 MDHEN and CDR2 SYDVKM. The CDR3 has 14 residues. CDR3 amino acids: CASSNSQGYYGYTF.

V and J are TRBV6-2 or TRBV6-3 and TRBJ2-1; TCRdb's D call, TRBD1, is unchecked because there is no DNA. Germline loops: CDR1 MNHEY, CDR2 SVGEGT. The CDR3 runs 14 residues. The CDR3 spells CASTPHGVNNEQFF.

The chain combines TRBV20-1 with TRBJ2-3; TCRdb picks TRBD2, but there is no DNA to check that call. The CDR3 runs 13 residues. CDR1 is DFQATT and CDR2 is SNEGSKA in the germline V gene (reference sequence). The CDR3 region is CSAHLLPGDTQYF.

The chain links TRBV5-1 to TRBJ2-1; the TCRdb call, TRBD1, lacks DNA for checking. This CDR3 spans 13 amino acids. Germline-derived CDR1 and CDR2 are SGHRS and YFSETQ. CDR3 residues: CASSQRDTGEQFF.

The chain recombines TRBV20-1 with TRBJ2-2; TCRdb's D gene call, TRBD1, goes unchecked for lack of DNA. The germline V gene has CDR1 DFQATT and CDR2 SNEGSKA (reference sequence). The CDR3 is made up of 14 amino acids. This CDR3 is CATHGGTHTGELFF.

The gene calls are TRBV29-1 and TRBJ2-2; TCRdb designates TRBD2, a call that cannot be tested without DNA. This CDR3 is built from 14 residues. Looked up from germline, CDR1 is SQVTM and CDR2 is ANQGSEA. CDR3 loop: CSARTSGSTGELFF.

The rearrangement uses TRBV29-1 and TRBJ2-1. CDR3 length: 13 amino acids. Germline V gene data show CDR1 as SQVTM and CDR2 as ANQGSEA. The chain's CDR3 is CSVEERIYNEQFF.

The chain uses TRBV7-8 and TRBJ1-2. CDR1 SGHVS and CDR2 FQNEAQ come from the germline V gene. The length of the CDR3 is 16 residues. CDR3 region: CASSLEWQAANYGYTF.

The V and J genes are TRBV4-3 and TRBJ2-5; TCRdb returns TRBD2, unconfirmable since there is no DNA. CDR1 LGHNA and CDR2 YSLEER come from the germline V gene. The CDR3 runs to 14 residues. CDR3 in amino acids: CASSQGSSFETQYF.

The chain recombines TRBV6-2 or TRBV6-3 with TRBJ2-1; TCRdb picks TRBD2, but there is no DNA to check that call. The germline CDR1 and CDR2 sequences are MNHEY and SVGEGT. The CDR3 runs 15 residues. CDR3 loop: CASSYREGGTYEQFF.

The rearrangement joins TRBV6-6 to TRBJ1-1. Per the germline V gene, CDR1 is MNHNY and CDR2 is SVGAGI (reference sequence). The CDR3 loop spans 13 amino acids. The CDR3 sequence is CASKQGRITEAFF.

This chain joins TRBV28 and TRBJ2-7; the TCRdb D gene call, TRBD2, has no DNA to confirm it. CDR1 is MDHEN, CDR2 SYDVKM, per germline. The CDR3 extends over 15 amino acids. CDR3 sequence: CASSFATSGNNEQYF.

The chain carries TRBV6-1 and TRBJ2-3; the TCRdb call, TRBD2, lacks DNA for checking. CDR1 MNHNS and CDR2 SASEGT come from the germline V gene. This CDR3 is 16 amino acids long. The chain's CDR3 is CASHTTRLAGLDTQYF.

The chain recombines TRBV3-1 with TRBJ2-3; absent DNA, TCRdb's TRBD2 call cannot be checked. The CDR3 extends over 18 amino acids. Germline V gene data show CDR1 as LGHDT and CDR2 as YNNKEL (reference sequence). Here the CDR3 reads CASSPPLASGTSTDTQYF.

V usage is TRBV5-1 and J usage is TRBJ2-1; TCRdb calls TRBD2, which cannot be checked without DNA. Looked up from germline, CDR1 is SGHRS and CDR2 is YFSETQ. The CDR3 contains 14 residues. CDR3 sequence: CASQTSGDYNEQFF.

The chain couples TRBV15 to TRBJ2-1; TCRdb returns TRBD2, unconfirmable since there is no DNA. The CDR3 is 14 amino acids. CDR1 LNHNV and CDR2 YYDKDF come from the germline V gene (reference sequence). Here the CDR3 reads CATSVLAGGREQFF.

The gene calls are TRBV20-1 and TRBJ2-2; the TCRdb D gene call, TRBD2, has no DNA to confirm it. CDR3 length equals 16 residues. Per germline, CDR1 DFQATT and CDR2 SNEGSKA (reference sequence). This CDR3 is CSARDEAREETGELFF.

The chain couples TRBV12-3 or TRBV12-4 to TRBJ1-1. The CDR3 is 13 amino acids. This CDR3 is CASSLKLDSEAFF.

V and J are TRBV30 and TRBJ1-2. Germline CDR1 and CDR2: GTSNPN and SVGIG (reference sequence). There are 12 residues in the CDR3. This CDR3 is CAWKGASYGYTF. The full variable domain, its missing parts supplied by reference TRBV30 and TRBJ1-2, is SQTIHQWPATLVQPVGSPLSLECTVEGTSNPNLYWYRQAAGRGLQLLFYSVGIGQISSEVPQNLSASRPQDRQFILSSKKLLLSDSGFYLCAWKGASYGYTFGSGTRLTVV.

V and J are TRBV12-3 or TRBV12-4 and TRBJ2-1. The CDR3 totals 12 residues. The CDR3 is CASSYMVREQFF.

The chain employs TRBV15 and TRBJ1-1; TCRdb lists TRBD1, though no DNA is available to test this call. The length of the CDR3 is 15 residues. From germline, CDR1 is LNHNV and CDR2 YYDKDF (reference sequence). The CDR3 loop is CATSRERYGDPEAFF.

The CDR3 loop reads CSVPLTTDTQYF. The V and J genes are TRBV29-1 and TRBJ2-3; TCRdb picks TRBD1, but there is no DNA to check that call. The CDR3 is made up of 12 amino acids. Germline CDR1 and CDR2: SQVTM and ANQGSEA.

V and J are TRBV4-1 and TRBJ1-5. Germline assignment: CDR1 MGHRA and CDR2 YSYEKL. This CDR3 is 14 amino acids long. The CDR3 spells CASSQEPVQQPQHF.

This chain links TRBV5-1 with TRBJ2-2; TCRdb's D call, TRBD2, is unchecked because there is no DNA. The CDR3 loop spans 14 amino acids. CDR1 SGHRS and CDR2 YFSETQ come from the germline V gene. CDR3 in amino acids: CASSSGSDTGELFF.

The chain recombines TRBV4-2 with TRBJ2-1; absent DNA, TCRdb's TRBD2 call cannot be checked. CDR1 is LGHNA and CDR2 is YNFKEQ in the germline V gene. The CDR3 runs to 15 residues. The CDR3 loop reads CASSQEVAGSNEQFF.